This T cell receptor (beta chain) is from a study of blood T cells in healthy people across ages. Study-wide results and caveats: One million T cells yielded diversity estimates that were considered underestimates. TCR beta diversity was tightly associated with the proportion of naive T cells. Older age coincided with a roughly linear decline in TCR beta diversity per million T cells.

Per individual sample, total RNA of at least 5 micrograms was extracted. The CDR3 covers 14 residues. The J segment lost 2 bases and the V segment lost 8 bases, leaving 6 bases of the junction unmatched. Germline CDR1 is SGHTA and CDR2 is FQGNSA. A note on this clonotype: Its matching antigen is unknown.

Through a sample-barcoded 5' primer and a J-beta primer mix, a second PCR was run for roughly 7 to 11 cycles. TCRdb re-called the 5' RACE reads with MiXCR, one entry per CDR3 protein. The table lists roughly 1.7 million distinct CDR3 sequences, roughly 30% of them singletons. The receptor was derived from a woman in her thirties in good health. The sequenced sample consisted of blood. The genes are TRBV7-2 and TRBJ2-3, with 8 bases matching TRBD2. In DNA, the CDR3 is TGTGCCAGCCTTGGGCGGGGGGACACAGATACGCAGTATTTT. Translating gives CASLGRGDTDTQYF.